Given below is one T cell receptor beta chain in context. Its antigen is as yet unknown. This specimen comes from a study of cytomegalovirus exposure and HLA in healthy donors. V was clipped by 2 bases and J by 3 bases; unmatched bases: 9. Germline values: CDR1 KGHSH, CDR2 LQKENI. This CDR3 has 16 amino acids. Whole-study results and caveats: Reportedly, cytomegalovirus status was diagnosed with high sensitivity and specificity. It was confirmed in vitro that a few of the CMV-associated chains were specific for CMV antigens.

The validation cohort, a group of 120 or so subjects, included the donors and was separate from the roughly 720-subject first cohort. Libraries were prepared by immunoSEQ multiplex PCR; TCRdb keeps only in-frame clonotypes and omits some of them. The table records 110,000 or so clones, 88% of them present only once. This TCR came from a man between 18 and 35 years old in good health and CMV-seropositive. Sequencing was carried out using PBMCs. The chain uses TRBV18 and TRBJ2-7; TRBD2 matches 8 bases. The CDR3 region has the DNA TGTGCCAGCTCACCAGGCCTTGTCGCGGGGGGCTACGAGCAGTACTTC. This encodes CASSPGLVAGGYEQYF.